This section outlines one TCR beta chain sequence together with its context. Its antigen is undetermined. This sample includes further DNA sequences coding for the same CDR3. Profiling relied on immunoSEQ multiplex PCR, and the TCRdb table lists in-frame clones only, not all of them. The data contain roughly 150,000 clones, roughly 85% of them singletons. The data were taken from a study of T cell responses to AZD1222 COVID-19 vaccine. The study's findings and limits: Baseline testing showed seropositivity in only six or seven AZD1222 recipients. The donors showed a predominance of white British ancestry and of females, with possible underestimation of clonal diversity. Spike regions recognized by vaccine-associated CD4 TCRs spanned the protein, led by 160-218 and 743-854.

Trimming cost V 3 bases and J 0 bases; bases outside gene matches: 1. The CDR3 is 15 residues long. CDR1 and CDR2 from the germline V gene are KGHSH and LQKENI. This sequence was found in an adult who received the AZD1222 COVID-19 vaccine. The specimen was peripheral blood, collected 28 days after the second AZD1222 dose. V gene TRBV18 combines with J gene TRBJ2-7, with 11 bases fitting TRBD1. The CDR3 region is CASSPGQGGSYEQYF. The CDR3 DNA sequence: TGTGCCAGCTCACCGGGACAGGGGGGCTCCTACGAGCAGTACTTC.